This TCR beta chain was retrieved from a study of long-term antiretroviral therapy in people with HIV. Study-level findings and limits: When set beside controls, HIV repertoires had CDR3 length ranges that were narrower.

Of note for this clone: Its target is unknown.

Investigators performed immunoSEQ version v3.0 at survey level. Clones were read by immunoSEQ multiplex PCR, and TCRdb kept only the in-frame ones, dropping some. The sample has tens of thousands of clones; approximately 80% are singletons. V lost 6 bases and J 0 bases, leaving 12 bases between the germline ends. Germline lookup yields CDR1 MNHNS and CDR2 SASEGT. The CDR3 has 15 amino acids. This chain links TRBV6-1 with TRBJ1-5, with D possibly TRBD1 on 5 matching bases. This sequence originates from a young man with HIV. The sample consisted of unsorted PBMCs, taken 0.1 years before starting antiretroviral therapy. CDR3 residues: CASSRTGYSNQPQHF. The CDR3 bases are TGTGCCAGCAGCCGAACAGGTTATAGCAATCAGCCCCAGCATTTT.